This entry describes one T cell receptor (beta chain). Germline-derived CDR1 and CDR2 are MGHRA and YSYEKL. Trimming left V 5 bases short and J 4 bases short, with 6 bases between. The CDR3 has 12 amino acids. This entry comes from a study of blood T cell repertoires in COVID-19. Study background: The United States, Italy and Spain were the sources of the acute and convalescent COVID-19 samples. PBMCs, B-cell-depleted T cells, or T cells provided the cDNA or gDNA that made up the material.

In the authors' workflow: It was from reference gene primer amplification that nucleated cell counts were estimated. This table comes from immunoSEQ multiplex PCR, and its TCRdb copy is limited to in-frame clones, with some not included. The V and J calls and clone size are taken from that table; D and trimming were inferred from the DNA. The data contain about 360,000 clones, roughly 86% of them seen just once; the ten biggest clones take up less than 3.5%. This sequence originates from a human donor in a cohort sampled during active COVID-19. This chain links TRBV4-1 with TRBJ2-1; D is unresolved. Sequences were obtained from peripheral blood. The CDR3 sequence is CASSESYNEQFF. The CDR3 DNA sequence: TGCGCCAGCAGCGAGTCGTACAATGAGCAGTTCTTC.